The 10 T cell receptor beta chains below all came from one sample that was sequenced in a study of Ad26.COV2.S vaccination and SARS-CoV-2 variants. The method was immunoSEQ multiplex PCR; TCRdb's version includes in-frame clones alone and lacks a portion of them. This table holds 300,000 to 400,000 clones, around nine tenths found once. Treatment: around 19 received Ad26.COV2.S at low or high dose, single or two shots; a few received placebo; per-sample allocation not given. Specimens were obtained on day 63 following the first vaccine or placebo injection. The sample in question was peripheral blood, obtained in a trial of Ad26.COV2.S vaccine versus placebo. All receptors come from a person between 18 and 59 years old who received the Ad26.COV2.S COVID-19 vaccine or a placebo.

The J gene is TRBJ2-1, the V gene TRBV5-6; 12 bases agree with TRBD1. The ends lost 1 base at V and 3 bases at J; junction bases unmatched: 2. Germline values: CDR1 SGHDT, CDR2 YYEEEE. The CDR3 covers 16 residues. CDR3 sequence: CASSLRDRGLYNEQFF. CDR3 DNA: TGTGCCAGCAGCTTGCGGGACAGGGGGCTCTACAATGAGCAGTTCTTC.

This rearrangement joins TRBV2 to TRBJ2-3, with D possibly TRBD2 on 5 matching bases. CDR1 and CDR2 from the germline V gene are SNHLY and FYNNEI. The CDR3 has 11 residues. Trimming pared 7 bases from V and 7 bases from J, leaving 9 bases between. CDR3 region: CASTGSNTQYF. The CDR3 DNA follows: TGTGCCAGCACGGGGTCAAATACGCAGTATTTT.

This clone was seen once. The chain links TRBV2 to TRBJ1-3; 9 positions agree with TRBD1. V trimming: 6 bases; J trimming: 2 bases; junction bases outside the gene matches: 2. Germline V gene data show CDR1 as SNHLY and CDR2 as FYNNEI. There are 14 residues in the CDR3. CDR3 DNA: TGTGCCAGCAGCCGACAGGGGGCTGGAAACACCATATATTTT. Protein: CASSRQGAGNTIYF.

The J gene is TRBJ1-5, the V gene TRBV3-1 (or the pseudogene TRBV3-2); the D gene is possibly TRBD1 (6 bases). The V and J ends lost 5 bases and 9 bases respectively, with 17 bases between them. CDR3 length: 14 residues. Germline CDR1 LGHDT, CDR2 YNNKEL (reference sequence). The CDR3 is CASSLQGGGGPQHF. The CDR3 DNA follows: TGTGCCAGCAGCTTACAGGGTGGTGGTGGGCCCCAGCATTTT.

The J gene is TRBJ1-6, the V gene TRBV18; 7 positions match TRBD1. The germline V gene has CDR1 KGHSH and CDR2 LQKENI. CDR3 length: 15 residues. V was pared by 2 bases and J by 8 bases, with 6 bases of the junction left unmatched. The DNA of the CDR3 is TGTGCCAGCTCACCATTACCTGGGACAGATTCACCCCTCCACTTT. Its protein is CASSPLPGTDSPLHF. Supplemented by reference TRBV18 and TRBJ1-6, the full variable domain reads NAGVMQNPRHLVRRRGQEARLRCSPMKGHSHVYWYRQLPEEGLKFMVYLQKENIIDESGMPKERFSAEFPKEGPSILRIQQVVRGDSAAYFCASSPLPGTDSPLHFGNGTRLTVT.

V is TRBV13 and J is TRBJ2-1; D is undetermined. The CDR3 is 12 residues long. Germline V gives CDR1 PRHDT, CDR2 FYEKMQ (reference sequence). Trimming took off 5 bases at V and 7 bases at J, with 9 bases between the two ends. DNA of the CDR3: TGTGCCAGCAGCGTAGTTGGAAATGAGCAGTTCTTC. Translation gives CASSVVGNEQFF. Looking up the rest from reference TRBV13 and TRBJ2-1 gives the full variable domain: AAGVIQSPRHLIKEKRETATLKCYPIPRHDTVYWYQQGPGQDPQFLISFYEKMQSDKGSIPDRFSAQQFSDYHSELNMSSLELGDSALYFCASSVVGNEQFFGPGTRLTVL.

The rearrangement links TRBV9 to TRBJ1-5, with TRBD1 as a possible D gene (5 bases). The CDR3 sequence is 16 residues long. Germline CDR1 and CDR2: SGDLS and YYNGEE. V lost 0 bases and J lost 3, with 13 bases in between. The chain's CDR3 is CASSVGGGGPNQPQHF. The DNA of the CDR3 is TGTGCCAGCAGCGTAGGGGGGGGAGGACCCAATCAGCCCCAGCATTTT.

This clone was counted only a few times. V and J are TRBV15 and TRBJ1-2, with D perhaps matching TRBD1 (5 bases). The germline gives CDR1 LNHNV, CDR2 YYDKDF (reference sequence). V was trimmed by 0 bases and J by 4 bases, leaving 9 bases between them. The CDR3 has 14 residues. CDR3 DNA: TGTGCCACCAGCAGAGAGGCAGGGAGCTATGGCTACACCTTC. This sequence encodes CATSREAGSYGYTF.

The chain employs TRBV29-1 and TRBJ2-5, with D hard to call. Trimming took 7 bases from V and 1 from J, leaving 7 bases between them. The V gene's germline CDR1 is SQVTM and CDR2 ANQGSEA. There are 11 residues in the CDR3. The CDR3 nucleotides are TGCAGCGCTGGCTTCCAAGAGACCCAGTACTTC. It encodes CSAGFQETQYF.

The chain has TRBV19 and TRBJ1-1; no definite D call. The CDR3 has 15 amino acids. From germline, CDR1 is LNHDA and CDR2 SQIVND (reference sequence). V lost 5 bases and J lost 1, with 14 bases in between. The CDR3 sequence is CASSYLPGENTEAFF. As DNA, the CDR3 is TGTGCCAGTAGTTATTTACCGGGAGAGAACACTGAAGCTTTCTTT.